These 9 T cell receptor beta chains were all obtained from the same sample, sequenced in a study of OX40 agonist ivuxolimab in advanced cancers. The method was immunoSEQ multiplex PCR; TCRdb's version includes in-frame clones alone and lacks a portion of them. The sample carries fewer than 25,000 clones, 86% recorded once. This sample comprised CD4+ or CD8+ T cells sorted from blood, obtained in a trial of the OX40 agonist ivuxolimab. The receptor set was obtained from an adult with an advanced solid tumor such as melanoma, head and neck, liver or kidney cancer.

This chain joins TRBV29-1 and TRBJ2-3; maybe TRBD1 (6 bases). V lost 7 bases and J 7 bases, leaving 21 bases between the germline ends. Germline V CDR1 and CDR2: SQVTM, ANQGSEA. The CDR3 covers 14 residues. CDR3 in DNA: TGCAGCGAGATCCGGACAGAGTCTTATTATACGCAGTATTTT. This sequence encodes CSEIRTESYYTQYF.

The chain is built from TRBV14 and TRBJ1-2, with a weak D call TRBD1 (6 bases). The CDR3 runs to 13 residues. With 3 bases removed from V and 5 bases from J, the gap between germline ends came to 10 bases. CDR1 SGHDN and CDR2 FVKESK come from the germline V gene. The CDR3 coding sequence is TGTGCCAGCAGCCACAACACAGGGTATGGCTACACCTTC. This gives the protein CASSHNTGYGYTF.

This chain links TRBV6-5 with TRBJ2-1, with a weak D call TRBD1 (5 bases). The V and J ends lost 3 bases and 7 bases respectively, with 13 bases between them. CDR3 length: 14 amino acids. Germline values: CDR1 MNHEY, CDR2 SVGAGI. The CDR3 coding sequence is TGTGCCAGCAGTTATTTTCCAGGGCGGAATGAGCAGTTCTTC. Translation gives CASSYFPGRNEQFF.

The chain has TRBV15 and TRBJ2-3; TRBD2 agrees at 15 bases. Looked up from germline, CDR1 is LNHNV and CDR2 is YYDKDF (reference sequence). The CDR3 loop spans 19 amino acids. V shed 2 bases, J shed 4 bases, and the junction held 10 bases outside the gene matches. CDR3 DNA sequence: TGTGCCACCAGCAGACCATTTAGGACTAGCGGGAGGGAGGCAGATACGCAGTATTTT. It is translated as CATSRPFRTSGREADTQYF. Combining the CDR3 with reference TRBV15 and TRBJ2-3 gives the whole variable domain DAMVIQNPRYQVTQFGKPVTLSCSQTLNHNVMYWYQQKSSQAPKLLFHYYDKDFNNEADTPDNFQSRRPNTSFCFLDIRSPGLGDTAMYLCATSRPFRTSGREADTQYFGPGTRLTVL.

The chain carries TRBV7-9 and TRBJ1-2; no clear D. The V gene lost 1 base and the J gene lost 4 bases, with 13 bases spanning the gap. The CDR3 spans 15 residues. The V gene's germline CDR1 is SEHNR and CDR2 FQNEAQ (reference sequence). The CDR3 DNA reads as TGTGCCAGCAGCTTAGGCGGTCGGACCTTCTATGGCTACACCTTC. This translates into CASSLGGRTFYGYTF.

This clone was counted a few times. The CDR3 DNA is TGTGCCAGCAGCTCCGTGGGCACTGAAGCTTTCTTT. Amino acid sequence: CASSSVGTEAFF. This chain joins TRBV7-9 and TRBJ1-1, with no clear D. CDR1 is SEHNR and CDR2 is FQNEAQ in the germline V gene (reference sequence). The CDR3 sequence is 12 residues long. The V and J ends lost 4 bases and 4 bases respectively, with 7 bases between them.

The chain recombines TRBV7-3 with TRBJ1-4; no clear D gene. Germline values: CDR1 SGHTA, CDR2 FQGTGA. The CDR3 covers 12 residues. Trimming pared 5 bases from V and 5 bases from J, leaving 6 bases between. The CDR3 nucleotides are TGTGCCAGCAGCCCCTCAAATGAAAAACTGTTTTTT. This sequence encodes CASSPSNEKLFF.

Worth noting for this clone: One end of the junction is discordant with germline, which a read error may explain. This chain uses TRBV6-5 with TRBJ2-7; 9 bases match TRBD1. The CDR3 consists of 12 residues. The germline gives CDR1 MNHEY, CDR2 SVGAGI. The chain's CDR3 is CASSYSGTGRDF. DNA for the CDR3: TGTGCCAGCAGTTACTCAGGGACAGGGCGGGACTTC.

The chain carries TRBV6-5 and TRBJ2-3; no firm D call. V lost 5 bases, J lost 5 bases, and 17 bases lay in between. Germline V CDR1 and CDR2: MNHEY, SVGAGI. The CDR3 sequence is 15 residues long. This CDR3 is CASSPRPAQQDTQYF. The CDR3, as DNA: TGTGCCAGCAGTCCTCGACCGGCCCAACAAGATACGCAGTATTTT.